This TCR beta chain was sequenced in a study of blood T cells in healthy people across ages. Staff drew roughly 10 milliliters of peripheral blood from each donor. A second about 6 to 11 cycle PCR used barcoded and J-beta primers. Each cDNA molecule, via a template-switch adaptor with 12 random nucleotides, was tagged. MiXCR, run by TCRdb on the 5' RACE reads, gives a single entry per CDR3 protein. The sample holds over a million distinct CDR3 sequences, around two fifths seen once. This sequence was found in a woman younger than 30 in good health. What was sequenced was blood.

CDR3 nucleotides: TGTGCCAGCAGCTTAGACCCATACGGGGAGCAGTACTTC. It is translated as CASSLDPYGEQYF. V usage is TRBV11-3 and J usage is TRBJ2-7; D call uncertain. The germline V and J ends were trimmed by 0 bases and 7 bases, with 10 bases remaining between them. The germline V gene encodes CDR1 SGHNT and CDR2 YENEEA. This CDR3 is built from 13 residues. The full variable domain, with the rest looked up from reference TRBV11-3 and TRBJ2-7, is EAGVVQSPRYKIIEKKQPVAFWCNPISGHNTLYWYLQNLGQGPELLIRYENEEAVDDSQLPKDRFSAERLKGVDSTLKIQPAELGDSAVYLCASSLDPYGEQYFGPGTRLTVT.